The rows below give T cell receptor beta chains drawn from one sample of a study of T cells in localized non-small cell lung cancer. The assay was immunoSEQ multiplex PCR, and TCRdb's table has in-frame clones only and misses some. The sample lists roughly 34,000 clones, about 90% occurring once. The sample here was peripheral blood mononuclear cells, taken before any cancer treatment. These receptors were taken from a man aged 35 to 69 with stage III lung adenocarcinoma. Each CDR3 is given with its conserved first and last residue. Each record gives: J gene, V gene, clone size, D gene, CDR3 protein, CDR3 DNA. D genes are given only for firm matches. Clone size is given for some rows only: seen once, a few or many times, or a class if the clone is expanded.

TRBJ2-7	TRBV2	-	-	CASSRTSQGEQYF	TGTGCCAGCAGCCGGACGTCTCAAGGCGAGCAGTACTTC
TRBJ1-1	TRBV10-3	-	-	CAISGGVTEAFF	TGTGCCATCAGTGGAGGGGTTACTGAAGCTTTCTTT
TRBJ2-2	TRBV7-9	-	TRBD2	CASSGGLAGWSNPGELFF	TGTGCCAGCAGCGGAGGACTAGCGGGGTGGTCCAACCCCGGGGAGCTGTTTTTT
TRBJ1-5	TRBV6-5	-	-	CASKVGLNQPQHF	TGTGCCAGCAAAGTGGGACTCAATCAGCCCCAGCATTTT
TRBJ2-1	TRBV28	-	TRBD2	CASSLRIPGRDNEQFF	TGTGCCAGCAGTTTAAGGATCCCAGGGAGGGACAATGAGCAGTTCTTC
TRBJ2-3	TRBV7-6	-	-	CASSSQGRPSTDTQYF	TGTGCCAGCAGCTCCCAGGGGAGACCTAGCACAGATACGCAGTATTTT
TRBJ2-7	TRBV4-1	-	TRBD1	CASSRGPGQSYEQYF	TGCGCCAGCAGCCGAGGCCCGGGACAGTCCTACGAGCAGTACTTC
TRBJ1-6	TRBV28	-	-	CASIEPGNNSPLHF	TGTGCCAGCATCGAACCGGGGAATAATTCACCCCTCCACTTT
TRBJ1-1	TRBV7-9	-	-	CASSLVQGGNEAFF	TGTGCCAGCAGCTTAGTACAGGGAGGTAATGAAGCTTTCTTT
TRBJ2-7	TRBV5-4	-	-	CASSLESRIGAGAYEQYF	TGTGCCAGCAGCTTGGAGAGTAGAATAGGCGCTGGGGCCTACGAGCAGTACTTC
TRBJ1-1	TRBV6-5	-	-	CASTRTGDTEAFF	TGTGCCAGCACTCGGACCGGAGACACTGAAGCTTTCTTT
TRBJ1-6	TRBV4-2	-	-	CASSLLRSVNSPLHF	TGTGCCAGCAGCCTCCTTAGATCTGTTAATTCACCCCTCCACTTT
TRBJ2-1	TRBV27	-	TRBD1	CASSSLDRRNEQFF	TGTGCCAGCAGTTCCCTGGACAGGCGCAATGAGCAGTTCTTC
TRBJ1-1	TRBV28	-	-	CASSLSTGGTEAFF	TGTGCCAGCAGTTTGAGCACCGGGGGCACTGAAGCTTTCTTT
TRBJ2-3	TRBV14	-	-	CASSQSDTQYF	TGTGCCAGCAGCCAGTCAGATACGCAGTATTTT
TRBJ2-3	TRBV7-3	-	TRBD2	CASSLKASGVGTDTQYF	TGTGCCAGCAGCTTAAAGGCTAGCGGGGTAGGCACAGATACGCAGTATTTT
TRBJ1-5	TRBV15	-	-	CATSPRSGDNQPQHF	TGTGCCACCAGCCCCCGGTCCGGCGACAATCAGCCCCAGCATTTT
TRBJ2-7	TRBV5-4	-	TRBD1	CASSQFLSGTGGFEQYF	TGTGCCAGCAGCCAATTTCTTTCAGGGACAGGAGGGTTCGAGCAGTACTTC
TRBJ2-2	TRBV7-6	-	-	CASTAGPTGELFF	TGTGCCAGCACCGCAGGACCCACCGGGGAGCTGTTTTTT
TRBJ2-3	TRBV6-1	-	TRBD2	CASSDPPLAGVTDTQYF	TGTGCCAGCAGTGATCCCCCCCTAGCGGGGGTAACAGATACGCAGTATTTT
TRBJ1-2	TRBV2	-	TRBD1	CASRGLTGEGYGYTF	TGTGCCAGCAGGGGATTGACAGGGGAGGGGTATGGCTACACCTTC
TRBJ1-5	TRBV2	few	-	CASRTVGNQPQHF	TGTGCCAGCCGGACAGTCGGCAATCAGCCCCAGCATTTT
TRBJ2-1	TRBV2	-	-	CASSYDSYNEQFF	TGTGCCAGCAGCTATGACAGCTACAATGAGCAGTTCTTC
TRBJ2-5	TRBV5-5	-	TRBD1	CASSQGTAETQYF	TGTGCCAGCAGCCAGGGGACAGCAGAGACCCAGTACTTC
TRBJ2-7	TRBV18	-	-	CASSQGYHEQYF	TGTGCCAGCTCACAAGGGTACCACGAGCAGTACTTC
TRBJ2-1	TRBV4-3	-	-	CASSQEGPIPYNEQFF	TGCGCCAGCAGCCAAGAAGGACCAATTCCCTACAATGAGCAGTTCTTC
TRBJ2-7	TRBV11-2	-	-	CASSLGPGTPYEQYF	TGTGCCAGCAGCTTAGGCCCCGGGACACCTTACGAGCAGTACTTC
TRBJ2-5	TRBV30	-	TRBD2	CAWSAGTSGGAYQETQYF	TGTGCCTGGAGTGCCGGGACTAGCGGGGGGGCCTACCAAGAGACCCAGTACTTC
TRBJ1-6	TRBV11-1	few	-	CASSFSGSGSPLHF	TGTGCCAGCAGCTTTTCAGGAAGTGGCTCACCCCTCCACTTT
TRBJ2-5	TRBV7-2	-	TRBD2	CASSSQRGGRLETQYF	TGTGCCAGCAGCTCACAGCGGGGGGGCCGTCTTGAGACCCAGTACTTC
TRBJ2-7	TRBV11-3	once	TRBD2	CASSSRTTWRLAGGEANF	TGTGCCAGCAGCTCCCGAACCACCTGGCGACTAGCGGGAGGGGAGGCGAACTTC
TRBJ2-3	TRBV7-3	-	-	CASSLSSWDTQYF	TGTGCCAGCAGCTTATCATCTTGGGATACGCAGTATTTT
TRBJ1-2	TRBV5-1	-	-	CASSSPSRSYGYTF	TGCGCCAGCAGTTCCCCAAGCAGGTCCTATGGCTACACCTTC
TRBJ1-1	TRBV5-4	-	-	CASSLDQTGSGEAFF	TGTGCCAGCAGCTTGGACCAGACGGGTTCGGGTGAAGCTTTCTTT
TRBJ1-2	TRBV5-1	-	TRBD1	CASSLGTGVNYGYTF	TGCGCCAGCAGCCTAGGGACAGGGGTCAACTATGGCTACACCTTC
TRBJ1-5	TRBV7-2	-	-	CASSPYSNQPQHF	TGTGCCAGCAGCCCCTATAGCAATCAGCCCCAGCATTTT
TRBJ1-2	TRBV28	-	TRBD1	CASSLPTGARGYTF	TGTGCCAGCAGTCTCCCTACAGGGGCGCGTGGCTACACCTTC
TRBJ2-1	TRBV7-6	-	TRBD1	CASSPGQSYNEQFF	TGTGCCAGCAGCCCGGGACAGAGCTACAATGAGCAGTTCTTC
TRBJ2-6	TRBV7-2	-	-	CASSWGVGGGGSGANVLTF	TGTGCCAGCAGCTGGGGGGTCGGCGGTGGAGGCTCTGGGGCCAACGTCCTGACTTTC
TRBJ1-6	TRBV6-1	once	TRBD1	CASSWDRAKSPLHF	TGTGCCAGCAGTTGGGACAGGGCTAAATCACCCCTCCACTTT
TRBJ1-2	TRBV18	-	-	CASSPGRQIRNGYTF	TGTGCCAGCTCACCGGGTCGACAGATAAGGAATGGCTACACCTTC
TRBJ1-5	TRBV19	few	-	CASSISGSNQPQHF	TGTGCCAGTAGTATATCAGGTAGCAATCAGCCCCAGCATTTT
TRBJ2-5	TRBV6-1	-	-	CASKLTANAETQYF	TGTGCCAGCAAACTAACCGCTAACGCAGAGACCCAGTACTTC
TRBJ1-2	TRBV5-1	few	TRBD1	CASRWDRGLYGYTF	TGCGCCAGCAGATGGGACAGGGGGCTCTATGGCTACACCTTC
TRBJ2-1	TRBV28	-	-	CASSSERNEQFF	TGTGCCAGCAGTTCGGAACGTAATGAGCAGTTCTTC
TRBJ1-1	TRBV12-5	-	-	CASGLGYPPGSQVDTEAFF	TGTGCTAGTGGTTTGGGGTACCCCCCGGGGTCACAGGTGGACACTGAAGCTTTCTTT
TRBJ2-7	TRBV14	few	-	CASSPFVGASYEQYF	TGTGCCAGCAGCCCTTTCGTAGGGGCCTCCTACGAGCAGTACTTC
TRBJ1-6	TRBV19	-	-	CASSIGRDNSPLHF	TGTGCCAGTAGTATAGGGCGGGATAATTCACCCCTCCACTTT